This T cell receptor beta chain was retrieved from a study of OX40 agonist ivuxolimab in advanced cancers. Study-wide background: Age averaged around 60 years (range roughly 20 to 90), and around 78% were male.

The protocol was immunoSEQ multiplex PCR, while the TCRdb copy is restricted to in-frame clones and leaves out a portion. The sample consists of about 59,000 clones, over 70% of them appearing once. This CDR3 is built from 13 residues. Trimming stripped 0 bases from V and 5 bases from J, with 8 bases between. CDR1 and CDR2 from the germline V gene are LNHNV and YYDKDF (reference sequence). This chain uses TRBV15 with TRBJ2-7; D ambiguous. The sample in question was CD4+ or CD8+ T cells sorted from blood, obtained in a trial of the OX40 agonist ivuxolimab. This receptor was obtained from an adult with an advanced solid tumor such as melanoma, head and neck, liver or kidney cancer. The CDR3 spells CATSRDPLDEQYF. Written as DNA, the CDR3 is TGTGCCACCAGCAGAGATCCCCTAGACGAGCAGTACTTC.